This T cell receptor (beta chain) was sequenced in a study of OX40 agonist ivuxolimab in advanced cancers. Across the study: The drug used for patients, ivuxolimab, was an agonistic anti-OX40 (CD134) antibody. Earlier treatment with anti-PD-1, anti-PD-L1 or anti-CTLA-4 was permitted, and less than 50% had received some. Whole-study results and caveats: Some of the nonresponding patients also showed low levels of normalized T-cell clonal expansion.

CDR1 is SNHLY, CDR2 FYNNEI, per germline. The CDR3 spans 12 residues. Trimming stripped 3 bases from V and 3 bases from J, with 5 bases between. Here immunoSEQ multiplex PCR was the method, and the copy in TCRdb shows in-frame clones only, minus some. The table includes 65,000 to 75,000 clones, approximately 81% detected once. Comment on this clone: Its antigen is currently unknown.

This clonotype originated in an adult with an advanced solid tumor such as melanoma, head and neck, liver or kidney cancer. The rearrangement joins TRBV2 to TRBJ1-2, with D unresolved. The sample here was CD4+ or CD8+ T cells sorted from blood, taken in a trial of the OX40 agonist ivuxolimab. CDR3 in amino acids: CASSEPDYGYTF. The CDR3 DNA reads as TGTGCCAGCAGTGAGCCGGACTATGGCTACACCTTC.